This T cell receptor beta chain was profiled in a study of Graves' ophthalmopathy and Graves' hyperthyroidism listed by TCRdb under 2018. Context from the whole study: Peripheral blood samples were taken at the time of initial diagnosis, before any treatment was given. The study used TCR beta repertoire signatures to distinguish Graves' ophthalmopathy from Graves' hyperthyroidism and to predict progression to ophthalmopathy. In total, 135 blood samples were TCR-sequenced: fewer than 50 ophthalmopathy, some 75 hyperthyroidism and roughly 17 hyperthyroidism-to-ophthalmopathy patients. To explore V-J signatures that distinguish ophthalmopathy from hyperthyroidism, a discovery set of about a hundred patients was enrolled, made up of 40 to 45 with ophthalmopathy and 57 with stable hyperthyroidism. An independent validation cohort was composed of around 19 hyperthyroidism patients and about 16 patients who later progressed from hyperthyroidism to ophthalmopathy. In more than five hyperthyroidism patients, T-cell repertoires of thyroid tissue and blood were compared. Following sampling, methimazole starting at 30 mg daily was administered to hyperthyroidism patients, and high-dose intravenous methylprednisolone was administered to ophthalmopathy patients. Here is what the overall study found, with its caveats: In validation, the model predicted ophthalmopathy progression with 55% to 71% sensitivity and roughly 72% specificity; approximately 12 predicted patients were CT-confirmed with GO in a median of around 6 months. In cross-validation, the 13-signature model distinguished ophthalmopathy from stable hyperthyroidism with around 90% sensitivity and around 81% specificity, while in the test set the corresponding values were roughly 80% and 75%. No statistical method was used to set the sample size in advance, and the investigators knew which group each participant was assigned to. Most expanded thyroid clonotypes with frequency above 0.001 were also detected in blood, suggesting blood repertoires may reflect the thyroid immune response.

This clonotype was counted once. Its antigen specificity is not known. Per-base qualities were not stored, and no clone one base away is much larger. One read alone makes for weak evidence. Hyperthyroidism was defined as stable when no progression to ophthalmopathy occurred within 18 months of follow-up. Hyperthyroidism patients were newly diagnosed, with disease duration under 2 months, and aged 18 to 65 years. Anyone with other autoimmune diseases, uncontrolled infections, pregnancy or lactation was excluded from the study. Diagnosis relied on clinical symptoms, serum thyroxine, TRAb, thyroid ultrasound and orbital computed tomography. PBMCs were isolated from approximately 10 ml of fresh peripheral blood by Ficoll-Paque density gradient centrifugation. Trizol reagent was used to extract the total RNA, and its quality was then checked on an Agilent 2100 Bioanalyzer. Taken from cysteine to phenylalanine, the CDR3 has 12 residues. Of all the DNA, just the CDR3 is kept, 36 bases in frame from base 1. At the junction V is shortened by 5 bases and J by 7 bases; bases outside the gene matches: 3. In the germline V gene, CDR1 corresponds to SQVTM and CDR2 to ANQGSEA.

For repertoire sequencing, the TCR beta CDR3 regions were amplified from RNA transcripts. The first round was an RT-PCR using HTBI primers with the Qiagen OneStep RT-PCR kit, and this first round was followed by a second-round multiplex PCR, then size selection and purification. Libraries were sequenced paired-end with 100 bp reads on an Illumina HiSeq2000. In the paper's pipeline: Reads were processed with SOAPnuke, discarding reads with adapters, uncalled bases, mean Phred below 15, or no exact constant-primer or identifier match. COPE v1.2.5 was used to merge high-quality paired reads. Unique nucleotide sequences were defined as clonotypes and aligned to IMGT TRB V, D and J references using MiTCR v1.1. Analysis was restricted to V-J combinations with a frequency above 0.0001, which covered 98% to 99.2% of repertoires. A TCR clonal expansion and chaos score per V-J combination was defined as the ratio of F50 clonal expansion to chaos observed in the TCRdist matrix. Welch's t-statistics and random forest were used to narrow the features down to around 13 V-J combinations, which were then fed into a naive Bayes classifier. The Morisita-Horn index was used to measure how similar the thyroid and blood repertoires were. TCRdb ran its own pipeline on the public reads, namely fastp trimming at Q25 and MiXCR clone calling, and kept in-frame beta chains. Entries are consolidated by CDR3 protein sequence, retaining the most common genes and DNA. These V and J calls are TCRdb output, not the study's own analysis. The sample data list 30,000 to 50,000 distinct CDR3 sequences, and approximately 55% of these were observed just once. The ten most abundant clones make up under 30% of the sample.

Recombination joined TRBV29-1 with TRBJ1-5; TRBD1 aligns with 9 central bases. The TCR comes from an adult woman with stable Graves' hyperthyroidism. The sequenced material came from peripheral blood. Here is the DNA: TGCAGCGTTCTTGGGACAGGGCAGCCCCAGCATTTT. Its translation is CSVLGTGQPQHF.